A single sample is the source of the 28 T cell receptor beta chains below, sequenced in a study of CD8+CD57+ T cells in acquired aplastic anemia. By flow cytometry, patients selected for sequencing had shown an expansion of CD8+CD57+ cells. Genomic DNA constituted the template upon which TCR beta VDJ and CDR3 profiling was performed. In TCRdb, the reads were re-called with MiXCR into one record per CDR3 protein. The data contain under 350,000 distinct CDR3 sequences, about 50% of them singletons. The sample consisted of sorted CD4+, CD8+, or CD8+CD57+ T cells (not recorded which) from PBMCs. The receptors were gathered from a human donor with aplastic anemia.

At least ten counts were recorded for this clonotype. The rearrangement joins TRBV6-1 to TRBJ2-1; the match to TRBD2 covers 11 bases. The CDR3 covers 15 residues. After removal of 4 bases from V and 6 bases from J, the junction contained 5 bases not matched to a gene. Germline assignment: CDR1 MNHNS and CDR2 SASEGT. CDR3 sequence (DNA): TGTGCCAGCAGTGGACTAGCGGGGTCGTCCAATGAGCAGTTCTTC. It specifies CASSGLAGSSNEQFF.

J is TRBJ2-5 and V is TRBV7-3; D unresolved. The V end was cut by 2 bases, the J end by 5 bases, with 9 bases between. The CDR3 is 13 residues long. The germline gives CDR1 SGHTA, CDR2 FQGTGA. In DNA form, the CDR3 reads TGTGCCAGCAGCTTATCGGGTGCGGAGACCCAGTACTTC. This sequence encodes CASSLSGAETQYF.

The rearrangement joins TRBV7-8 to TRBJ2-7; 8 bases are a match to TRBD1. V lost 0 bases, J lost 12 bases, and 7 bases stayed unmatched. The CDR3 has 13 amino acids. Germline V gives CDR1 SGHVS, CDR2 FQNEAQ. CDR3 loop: CASSLAGTGSTYF. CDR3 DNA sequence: TGTGCCAGCAGCTTAGCCGGGACAGGTTCTACGTACTTC.

The CDR3 loop is CASIRAGASETQYF. The CDR3 coding sequence is TGTGCCAGTATCCGGGCGGGAGCTTCAGAGACCCAGTACTTC. The genes are TRBV19 and TRBJ2-5, with TRBD2 matching 7 bases. There are 14 residues in the CDR3. The junction had 9 bases not matched to a gene; V was cut back by 7 bases and J by 4 bases. Germline V gives CDR1 LNHDA, CDR2 SQIVND (reference sequence).

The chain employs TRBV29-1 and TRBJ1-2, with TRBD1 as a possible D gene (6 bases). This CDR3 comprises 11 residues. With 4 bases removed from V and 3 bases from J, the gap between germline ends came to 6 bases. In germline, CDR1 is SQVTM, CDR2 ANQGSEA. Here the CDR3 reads CSVGQDYGYTF. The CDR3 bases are TGCAGCGTTGGACAGGACTATGGCTACACCTTC.

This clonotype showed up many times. CDR3 amino acids: CAISESSWGLAGDGYYF. CDR3 sequence (DNA): TGTGCCATCAGTGAGTCCTCTTGGGGACTAGCGGGAGACGGTTACTACTTC. The chain is built from TRBV10-3 and TRBJ2-5; TRBD2 aligns across 14 bases. The CDR3 consists of 17 residues. V was pared by 0 bases and J by 14 bases, with 14 bases of the junction left unmatched. The V gene's germline CDR1 is ENHRY and CDR2 SYGVKD.

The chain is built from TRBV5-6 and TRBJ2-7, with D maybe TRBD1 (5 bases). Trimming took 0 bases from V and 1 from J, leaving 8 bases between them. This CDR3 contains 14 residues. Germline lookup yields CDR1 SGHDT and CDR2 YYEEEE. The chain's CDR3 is CASSLEDKSYEQYF. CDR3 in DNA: TGTGCCAGCAGCTTGGAGGACAAATCCTACGAGCAGTACTTC.

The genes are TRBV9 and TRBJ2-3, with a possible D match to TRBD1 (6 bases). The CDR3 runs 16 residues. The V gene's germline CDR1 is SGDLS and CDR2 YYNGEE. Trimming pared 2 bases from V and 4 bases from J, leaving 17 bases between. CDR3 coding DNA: TGTGCCAGCAGCGTGAGGCAGGGGACGAGCGCAGATACGCAGTATTTT. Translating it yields CASSVRQGTSADTQYF.

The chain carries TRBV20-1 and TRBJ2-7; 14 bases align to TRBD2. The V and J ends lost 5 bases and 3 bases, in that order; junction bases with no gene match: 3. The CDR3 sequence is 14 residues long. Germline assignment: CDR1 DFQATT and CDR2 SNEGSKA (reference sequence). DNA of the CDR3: TGCAGTGCTGGACTAGCGGGGGGTTACTACGAGCAGTACTTC. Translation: CSAGLAGGYYEQYF.

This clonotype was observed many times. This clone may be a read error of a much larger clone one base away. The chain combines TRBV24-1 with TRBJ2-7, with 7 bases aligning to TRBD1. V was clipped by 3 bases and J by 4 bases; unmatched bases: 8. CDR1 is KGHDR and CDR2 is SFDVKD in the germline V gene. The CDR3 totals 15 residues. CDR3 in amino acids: CATSDPDRDRYEQYF. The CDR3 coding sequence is TGTGCCACCAGTGATCCCGACAGGGATCGATACGAGCAGTACTTC.

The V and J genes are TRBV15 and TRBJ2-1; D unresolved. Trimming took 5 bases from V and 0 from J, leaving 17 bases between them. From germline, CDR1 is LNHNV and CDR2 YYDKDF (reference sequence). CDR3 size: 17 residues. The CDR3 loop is CATSSRLGASSYNEQFF. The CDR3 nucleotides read TGTGCCACCAGCTCCCGTCTTGGTGCAAGCTCCTACAATGAGCAGTTCTTC.

In DNA, the CDR3 is TGCAGTGCTAGTATGCTAGTTGATACGCAGTATTTT. It yields the protein CSASMLVDTQYF. V and J are TRBV20-1 and TRBJ2-3; no reliable D call. Looked up from germline, CDR1 is DFQATT and CDR2 is SNEGSKA (reference sequence). CDR3 length: 12 amino acids. V was pared by 3 bases and J by 6 bases, with 10 bases between.

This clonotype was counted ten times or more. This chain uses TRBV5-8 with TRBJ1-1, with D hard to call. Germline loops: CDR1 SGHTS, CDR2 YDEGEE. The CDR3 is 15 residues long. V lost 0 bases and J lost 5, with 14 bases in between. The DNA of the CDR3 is TGTGCCAGCAGCTTGGATGCGGGAAGGAGAACTGAAGCTTTCTTT. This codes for CASSLDAGRRTEAFF.

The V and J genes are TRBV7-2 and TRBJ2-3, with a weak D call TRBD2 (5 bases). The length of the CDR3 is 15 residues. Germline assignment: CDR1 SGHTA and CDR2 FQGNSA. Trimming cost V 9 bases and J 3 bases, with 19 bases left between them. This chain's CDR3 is CASSSRGMATDTQYF. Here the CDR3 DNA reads TGTGCCAGTAGTTCTCGGGGAATGGCAACAGATACGCAGTATTTT.

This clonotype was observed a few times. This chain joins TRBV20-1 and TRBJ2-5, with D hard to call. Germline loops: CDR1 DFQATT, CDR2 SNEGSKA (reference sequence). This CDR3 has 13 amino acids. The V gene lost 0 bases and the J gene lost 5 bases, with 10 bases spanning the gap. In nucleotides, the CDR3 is TGCAGTGCTAGAGATCAAGTATTGGAGACCCAGTACTTC. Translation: CSARDQVLETQYF.

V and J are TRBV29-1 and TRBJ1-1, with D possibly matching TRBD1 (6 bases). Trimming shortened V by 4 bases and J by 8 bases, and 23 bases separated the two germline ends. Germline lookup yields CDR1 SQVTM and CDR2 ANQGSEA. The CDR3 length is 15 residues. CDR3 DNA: TGCAGCGTTGTAGGTTTACAGACACAGGGTGGAGAAGCTTTCTTT. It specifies CSVVGLQTQGGEAFF.

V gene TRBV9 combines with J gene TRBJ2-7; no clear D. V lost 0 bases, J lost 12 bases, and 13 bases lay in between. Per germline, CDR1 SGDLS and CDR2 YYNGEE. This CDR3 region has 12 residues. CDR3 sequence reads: CASSVGVQPLYF. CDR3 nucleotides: TGTGCCAGCAGCGTAGGGGTACAGCCCCTGTACTTC.

The CDR3 is CASSPLAGGTYNEQFF. CDR3 DNA: TGTGCCAGCTCCCCCCTAGCGGGAGGGACCTACAATGAGCAGTTCTTC. This sequence joins TRBV18 and TRBJ2-1, with TRBD2 identical over 12 bases. Germline CDR1 and CDR2: KGHSH and LQKENI. V lost 6 bases, J lost 2 bases, and 5 bases stayed unmatched. This CDR3 has 16 residues. The whole variable domain, filled in from reference TRBV18 and TRBJ2-1, reads NAGVMQNPRHLVRRRGQEARLRCSPMKGHSHVYWYRQLPEEGLKFMVYLQKENIIDESGMPKERFSAEFPKEGPSILRIQQVVRGDSAAYFCASSPLAGGTYNEQFFGPGTRLTVL.

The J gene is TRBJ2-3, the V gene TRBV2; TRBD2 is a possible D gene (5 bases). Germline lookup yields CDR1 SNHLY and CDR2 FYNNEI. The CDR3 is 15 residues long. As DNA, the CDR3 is TGTGCAAGCGAGGGCGGCTCTACACCACGAGATACGCAGTATTTT. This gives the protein CASEGGSTPRDTQYF. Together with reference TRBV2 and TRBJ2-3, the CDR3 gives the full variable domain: EPEVTQTPSHQVTQMGQEVILRCVPISNHLYFYWYRQILGQKVEFLVSFYNNEISEKSEIFDDQFSVERPDGSNFTLKIRSTKLEDSAMYFCASEGGSTPRDTQYFGPGTRLTVL.

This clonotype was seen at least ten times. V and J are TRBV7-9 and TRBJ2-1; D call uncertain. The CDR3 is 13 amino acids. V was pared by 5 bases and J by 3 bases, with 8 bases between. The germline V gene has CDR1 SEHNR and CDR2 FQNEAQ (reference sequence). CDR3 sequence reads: CASSQPNYNEQFF. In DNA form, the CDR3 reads TGTGCCAGCAGCCAGCCGAACTACAATGAGCAGTTCTTC. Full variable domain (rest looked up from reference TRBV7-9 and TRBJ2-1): DTGVSQNPRHKITKRGQNVTFRCDPISEHNRLYWYRQTLGQGPEFLTYFQNEAQLEKSRLLSDRFSAERPKGSFSTLEIQRTEQGDSAMYLCASSQPNYNEQFFGPGTRLTVL.

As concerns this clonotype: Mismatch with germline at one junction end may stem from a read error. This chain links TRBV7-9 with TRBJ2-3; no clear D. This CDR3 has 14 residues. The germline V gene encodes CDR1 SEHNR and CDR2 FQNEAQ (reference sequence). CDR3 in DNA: TGTGACAGCAGCTTAAAATCACGGTCGGATACGCAGTATTTT. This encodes CDSSLKSRSDTQYF.

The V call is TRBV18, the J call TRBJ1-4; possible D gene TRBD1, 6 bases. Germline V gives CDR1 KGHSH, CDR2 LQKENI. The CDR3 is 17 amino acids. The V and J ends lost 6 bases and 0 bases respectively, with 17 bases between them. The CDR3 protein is CASSRPRQGTTNEKLFF. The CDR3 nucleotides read TGTGCCAGCTCGCGTCCACGTCAGGGGACAACTAATGAAAAACTGTTTTTT.

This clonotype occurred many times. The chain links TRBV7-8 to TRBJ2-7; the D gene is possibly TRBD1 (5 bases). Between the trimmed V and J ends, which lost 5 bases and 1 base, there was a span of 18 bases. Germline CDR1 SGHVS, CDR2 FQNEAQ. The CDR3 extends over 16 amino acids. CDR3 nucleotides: TGTGCCAGCAGCCTCATGACAGACACCTCATCCTACGAGCAGTACTTC. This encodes CASSLMTDTSSYEQYF.

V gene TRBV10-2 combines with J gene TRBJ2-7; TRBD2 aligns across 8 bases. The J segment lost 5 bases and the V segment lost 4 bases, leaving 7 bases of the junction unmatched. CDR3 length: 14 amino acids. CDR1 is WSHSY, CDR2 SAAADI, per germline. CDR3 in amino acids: CASSVVAGGDEQYF. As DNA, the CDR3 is TGCGCCAGCAGTGTTGTAGCCGGGGGGGACGAGCAGTACTTC.

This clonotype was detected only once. The CDR3 loop reads CASSIRTGVDYEQYF. For the CDR3, the DNA is TGTGCCAGCAGCATAAGGACAGGGGTTGACTACGAGCAGTACTTC. The chain employs TRBV5-4 and TRBJ2-7; 9 bases are shared with TRBD1. Per the germline V gene, CDR1 is SGHNT and CDR2 is YYREEE (reference sequence). After removal of 4 bases from V and 3 bases from J, the junction contained 8 bases not matched to a gene. The CDR3 loop spans 15 amino acids.

CDR3 sequence reads: CASSLSTGESTDTQYF. The CDR3 coding sequence is TGCGCCAGCAGTTTGTCCACCGGGGAGAGCACAGATACGCAGTATTTT. This chain connects TRBV5-1 to TRBJ2-3; TRBD2 is a possible D gene (5 bases). The length of the CDR3 is 16 residues. V was cut by 5 bases and J by 0 bases, with 16 bases left in between. Germline loops: CDR1 SGHRS, CDR2 YFSETQ.

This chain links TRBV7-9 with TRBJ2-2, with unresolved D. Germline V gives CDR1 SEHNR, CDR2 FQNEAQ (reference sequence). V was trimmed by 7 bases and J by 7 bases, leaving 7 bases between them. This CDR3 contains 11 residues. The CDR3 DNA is TGTGCCAGCAAGCTTAGCGGGGAGCTGTTTTTT. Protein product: CASKLSGELFF.

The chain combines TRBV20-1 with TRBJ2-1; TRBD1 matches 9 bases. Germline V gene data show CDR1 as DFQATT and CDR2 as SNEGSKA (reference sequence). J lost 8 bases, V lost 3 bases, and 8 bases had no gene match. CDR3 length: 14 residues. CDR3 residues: CSASRDREIYEQFF. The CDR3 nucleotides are TGCAGTGCTAGCCGGGACAGGGAAATATATGAGCAGTTCTTC.